This is a list of T cell receptor beta chains from one sample in a study of control samples from healthy donors and cancer patients. Sequenced by immunoSEQ multiplex PCR; TCRdb stores in-frame clones only, minus some. The sample yields fewer than 250,000 clones, around 90% seen once. The specimen was blood. These receptors originate from a young man in good health. Each CDR3 is given with its conserved first and last residue. The D gene is left open where the match is weak. Not every row has a clone size; where given, it reads once, few, many or a size class.

-	TRBJ2-3	TRBD2	TRBV7-9	TGTGCCAGCAGCCCCCGGACAGTCCTAAAGCGGGGGGGCCAAGATACGCAGTATTTT	CASSPRTVLKRGGQDTQYF
-	TRBJ2-1	TRBD1	TRBV2	TGTGCCAGCAGTTCGGGACAGAGCTCCTACAATGAGCAGTTCTTC	CASSSGQSSYNEQFF
-	TRBJ2-3	-	TRBV7-9	TGTGCCAGCAGCTTTTGGACAGTCACAGATACGCAGTATTTT	CASSFWTVTDTQYF
-	TRBJ1-2	TRBD1	TRBV6-5	TGTGCCAGCAGTACAGGGGACTATGGCTACACCTTC	CASSTGDYGYTF
-	TRBJ2-1	TRBD2	TRBV5-1	TGCGCCAGCAAGAGACTAGCGGGGCTCGATGAGCAGTTCTTC	CASKRLAGLDEQFF
-	TRBJ2-7	-	TRBV5-1	TGCGCCAGCAGCATAACAGGGCCGACCCACGAGCAGTACTTC	CASSITGPTHEQYF
-	TRBJ1-2	TRBD1	TRBV30	TGTGCCTGGAGTCCAGGGGGATTGGGAGGCTACACCTTC	CAWSPGGLGGYTF
-	TRBJ2-7	TRBD1	TRBV19	TGTGCCAGTAGTATTTTTCCGGGACAGGGAACCCACGAGCAGTACTTC	CASSIFPGQGTHEQYF
-	TRBJ1-2	-	TRBV19	TGTGCCAGTAGTATCGACGGGACCTATGGCTACACCTTC	CASSIDGTYGYTF
once	TRBJ1-6	-	TRBV7-2	TGTGCCAGCAGCTTAGTGAATTCACCCCTCCACTTT	CASSLVNSPLHF
-	TRBJ2-2	-	TRBV6-5	TGTGCCAGCAAAATAACAGGGTCGAACACCGGGGAGCTGTTTTTT	CASKITGSNTGELFF